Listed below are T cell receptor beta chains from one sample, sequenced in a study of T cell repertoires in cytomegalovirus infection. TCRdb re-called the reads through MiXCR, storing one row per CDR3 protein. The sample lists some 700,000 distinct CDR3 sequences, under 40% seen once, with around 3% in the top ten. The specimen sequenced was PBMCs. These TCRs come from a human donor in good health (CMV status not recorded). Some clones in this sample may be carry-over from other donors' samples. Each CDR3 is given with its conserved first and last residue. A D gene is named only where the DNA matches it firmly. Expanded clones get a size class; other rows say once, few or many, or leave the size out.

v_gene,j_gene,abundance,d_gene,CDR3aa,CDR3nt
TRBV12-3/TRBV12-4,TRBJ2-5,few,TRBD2,CASSITSGRRQETQYF,TGTGCCAGCAGTATTACTAGCGGGAGAAGGCAAGAGACCCAGTACTTC
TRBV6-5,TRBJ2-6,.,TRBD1,CASSRTGGSGANVLTF,TGTGCCAGCAGTCGGACAGGGGGCTCTGGGGCCAACGTCCTGACTTTC
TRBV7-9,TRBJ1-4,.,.,CASSLAGGNEKLFF,TGTGCCAGCAGCTTAGCAGGCGGGAATGAAAAACTGTTTTTT
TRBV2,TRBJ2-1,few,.,CASSSSVYEQFF,TGTGCCAGCAGTTCTAGCGTCTATGAGCAGTTCTTC
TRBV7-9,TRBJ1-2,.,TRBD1,CASSSRDRGPTNYGYTF,TGTGCCAGCAGCTCCCGGGACAGGGGGCCTACTAACTATGGCTACACCTTC
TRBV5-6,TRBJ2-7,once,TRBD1,CASSPPQGTYEQYF,TGTGCCAGCAGCCCCCCACAGGGGACCTACGAGCAGTACTTC
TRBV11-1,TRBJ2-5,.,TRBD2,CASSLLAGTIQETQYF,TGTGCCAGCAGCTTACTTGCCGGGACTATTCAAGAGACCCAGTACTTC
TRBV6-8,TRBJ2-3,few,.,CATQTQGFSTDTQYF,TGTGCCACCCAAACGCAGGGTTTTTCCACAGATACGCAGTATTTT
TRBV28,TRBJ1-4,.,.,CASSSGLREKLFF,TGTGCCAGCAGTTCAGGTCTACGGGAAAAACTGTTTTTT
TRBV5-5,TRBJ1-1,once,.,CASDYSGLGNTEAFF,TGTGCCAGCGATTACTCGGGCCTCGGAAACACTGAAGCTTTCTTT
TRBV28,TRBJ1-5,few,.,CASTPPGDQPQHF,TGTGCCAGCACCCCGCCCGGGGATCAGCCCCAGCATTTT
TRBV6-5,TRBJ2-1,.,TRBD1,CASSYVRTGHNEQFF,TGTGCCAGCAGTTACGTCCGGACAGGACACAATGAGCAGTTCTTC
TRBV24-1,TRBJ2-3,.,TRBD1,CATSDRDRGTDTQYF,TGTGCCACCAGTGATCGGGACAGGGGAACAGATACGCAGTATTTT
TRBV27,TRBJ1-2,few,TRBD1,CASSSYRTGGYYGYTF,TGTGCCAGCAGTTCCTATCGGACAGGGGGCTACTATGGCTACACCTTC
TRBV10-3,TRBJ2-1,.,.,CAITPGLMNNEQFF,TGTGCCATCACACCGGGGTTGATGAACAATGAGCAGTTCTTC
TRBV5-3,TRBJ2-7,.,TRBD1,CASSLLWDRTPYEQYF,TGTGCCAGCAGCTTGTTATGGGACAGGACCCCCTACGAGCAGTACTTC
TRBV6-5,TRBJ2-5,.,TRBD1,CASSQRQGQETQYF,TGTGCCAGCAGTCAAAGACAGGGGCAAGAGACCCAGTACTTC
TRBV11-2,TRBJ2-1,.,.,CASSSSRDWNEQFF,TGTGCCAGCAGCTCCTCCAGGGACTGGAATGAGCAGTTCTTC
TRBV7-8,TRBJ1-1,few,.,CASSSATRTGSSSSGGF,TGTGCCAGCAGTTCCGCTACCCGAACAGGGTCTTCGTCTTCGGGTGGCTTT
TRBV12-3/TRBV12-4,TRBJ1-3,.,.,CAGSQWRTGNTIYF,TGTGCCGGGTCCCAGTGGAGAACTGGAAACACCATATATTTT
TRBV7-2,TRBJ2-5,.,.,CASSLFWGGGETQYF,TGTGCCAGCAGCTTATTTTGGGGTGGCGGAGAGACCCAGTACTTC
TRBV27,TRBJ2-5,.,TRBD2,CAISYSGREGTQYF,TGTGCCATCAGTTATAGCGGGAGGGAGGGGACCCAGTACTTC
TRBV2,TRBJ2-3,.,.,CASRAATSTDTQYF,TGTGCCAGCAGAGCAGCGACTAGCACAGATACGCAGTATTTT
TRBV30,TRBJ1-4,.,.,CAWRGSPREKLFF,TGTGCCTGGAGGGGTAGCCCTAGGGAAAAACTGTTTTTT
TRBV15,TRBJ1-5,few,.,CATSGRRSSNQPQHF,TGTGCCACCAGCGGGAGGAGAAGTAGCAATCAGCCCCAGCATTTT
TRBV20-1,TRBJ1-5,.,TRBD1,CSAPDRDNNQPQHF,TGCAGTGCTCCGGACAGGGATAACAATCAGCCCCAGCATTTT
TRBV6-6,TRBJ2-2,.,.,CASSYFRGELFF,TGTGCCAGCAGTTATTTCAGGGGGGAGCTGTTTTTT
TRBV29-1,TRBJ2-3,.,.,CSVEDSERSTDTQYF,TGCAGCGTTGAAGATTCTGAGCGGAGCACAGATACGCAGTATTTT
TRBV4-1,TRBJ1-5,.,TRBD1,CASSQNQGAGNQPQHF,TGCGCCAGCAGCCAGAATCAGGGGGCTGGCAATCAGCCCCAGCATTTT
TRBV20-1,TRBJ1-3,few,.,CSARAWVSGNTIYF,TGCAGTGCTAGAGCATGGGTCTCTGGAAACACCATATATTTT
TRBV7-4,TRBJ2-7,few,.,CASSPRNVCYEQYF,TGTGCCAGCAGCCCGCGAAACGTCTGCTACGAGCAGTACTTC
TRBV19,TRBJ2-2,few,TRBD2,CASSIALGRLAGTGELFF,TGTGCCAGTAGTATAGCATTAGGTCGCCTAGCGGGTACCGGGGAGCTGTTTTTT
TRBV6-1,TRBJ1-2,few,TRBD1,CASSVTGSLDGYTF,TGTGCCAGCAGCGTGACAGGGAGTTTGGATGGCTACACCTTC
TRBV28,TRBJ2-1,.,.,CASTLLGTLYNEQFF,TGTGCCAGCACCCTGCTCGGGACTCTCTACAATGAGCAGTTCTTC
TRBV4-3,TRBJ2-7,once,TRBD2,CASSIQAGMYEQYF,TGCGCCAGCAGTATCCAAGCGGGAATGTACGAGCAGTACTTC
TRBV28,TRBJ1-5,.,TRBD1,CASRPGGSGQPQHF,TGTGCCAGCAGGCCAGGGGGCTCGGGGCAGCCCCAGCATTTT
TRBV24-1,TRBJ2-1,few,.,CATSDFRSSYNEQFF,TGTGCCACCAGTGATTTCCGGAGCTCCTACAATGAGCAGTTCTTC
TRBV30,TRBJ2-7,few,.,CAWSRAGRIYEQYF,TGTGCCTGGAGTCGGGCAGGCAGAATATACGAGCAGTACTTC
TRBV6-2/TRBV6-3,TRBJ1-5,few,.,CASSYQGPQPQHF,TGTGCCAGCAGTTACCAGGGTCCCCAGCCCCAGCATTTT
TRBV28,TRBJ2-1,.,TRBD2,CASSPAGSVYNEQFF,TGTGCCAGCAGCCCAGCGGGGAGTGTGTACAATGAGCAGTTCTTC
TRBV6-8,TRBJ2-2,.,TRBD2,CAAGVGTGELFF,TGTGCAGCGGGAGTTGGGACCGGGGAGCTGTTTTTT
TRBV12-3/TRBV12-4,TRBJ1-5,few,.,CASSTMTVNQPQHF,TGTGCCAGCAGTACAATGACGGTCAATCAGCCCCAGCATTTT
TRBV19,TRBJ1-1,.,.,CASQRTLNTEAFF,TGTGCCAGTCAAAGGACGTTGAACACTGAAGCTTTCTTT
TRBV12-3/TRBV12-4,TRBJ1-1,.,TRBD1,CASSDTGGTEAFF,TGTGCCAGCAGTGATACAGGGGGCACTGAAGCTTTCTTT
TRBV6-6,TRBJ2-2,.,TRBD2,CASSYRGTSGTGELFF,TGTGCCAGCAGTTACAGAGGGACTAGCGGCACCGGGGAGCTGTTTTTT